This T cell receptor (beta chain) was sequenced for a study of T-cell memory formation after mild COVID-19. TCRdb re-called the 5' RACE reads through MiXCR, storing one row per CDR3 protein. The sample records about 390,000 distinct CDR3 sequences, 20% to 25% being singletons. This clonotype has ten or more counts. The clonotype was recovered from an adult woman who had mild COVID-19 (a few samples of this study predate the infection). Cell type and time point are not known. Sequences were obtained from PBMCs or a T cell subset sorted from them (not recorded which).

CDR3 coding DNA: TGCGCCAGCAGCGCCGGGACAGACCTCTTCACAGATACGCAGTATTTT. It specifies CASSAGTDLFTDTQYF. The rearrangement links TRBV5-1 to TRBJ2-3; TRBD1 agrees at 7 bases. V trimming: 4 bases; J trimming: 2 bases; junction bases outside the gene matches: 10. Germline-derived CDR1 and CDR2 are SGHRS and YFSETQ. This CDR3 is 16 amino acids long.